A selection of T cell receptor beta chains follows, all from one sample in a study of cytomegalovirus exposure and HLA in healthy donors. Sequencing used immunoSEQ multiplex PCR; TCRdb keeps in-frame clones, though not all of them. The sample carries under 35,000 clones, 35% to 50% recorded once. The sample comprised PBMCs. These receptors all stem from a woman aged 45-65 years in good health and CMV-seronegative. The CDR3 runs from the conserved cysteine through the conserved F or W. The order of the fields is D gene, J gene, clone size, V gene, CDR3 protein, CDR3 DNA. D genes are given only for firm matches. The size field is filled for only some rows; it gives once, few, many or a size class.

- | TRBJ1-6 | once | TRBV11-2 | CASSLNGMVGNSPLHF | TGTGCCAGCAGCTTAAACGGGATGGTCGGTAATTCACCCCTCCACTTT
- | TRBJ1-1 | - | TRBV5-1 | CASSLAGEGEAFF | TGCGCCAGCAGCTTGGCGGGGGAGGGTGAAGCTTTCTTT
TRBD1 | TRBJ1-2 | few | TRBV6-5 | CASSYLGAGGEDGYTF | TGTGCCAGCAGTTACTTAGGGGCAGGGGGCGAAGATGGCTACACCTTC
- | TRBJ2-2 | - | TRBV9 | CASSSGISNTGELFF | TGTGCCAGCAGCTCCGGGATATCCAACACCGGGGAGCTGTTTTTT
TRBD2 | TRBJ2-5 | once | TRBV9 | CASTPQAGLPQETQYF | TGTGCCAGCACCCCTCAGGCGGGACTACCCCAAGAGACCCAGTACTTC
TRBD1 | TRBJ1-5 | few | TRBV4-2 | CASSQVLTGGRNQPQHF | TGTGCCAGCAGCCAAGTTCTGACAGGGGGCCGCAATCAGCCCCAGCATTTT
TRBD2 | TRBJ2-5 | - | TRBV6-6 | CASSPGLAGEETQYF | TGTGCCAGCAGCCCGGGACTAGCGGGAGAAGAGACCCAGTACTTC
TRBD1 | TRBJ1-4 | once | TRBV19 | CASSSPGQGSEKLFF | TGTGCCAGTAGTAGCCCGGGACAGGGAAGCGAAAAACTGTTTTTT
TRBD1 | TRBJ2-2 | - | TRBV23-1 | CASSPGGSGTGELFF | TGCGCCAGCAGTCCAGGGGGAAGTGGCACCGGGGAGCTGTTTTTT
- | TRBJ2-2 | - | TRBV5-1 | CASSPQGGWTGELFF | TGCGCCAGCAGCCCGCAGGGGGGATGGACCGGGGAGCTGTTTTTT
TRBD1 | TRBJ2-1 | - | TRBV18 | CASSPRQGDNEQFF | TGTGCCAGCTCACCACGACAGGGTGACAATGAGCAGTTCTTC
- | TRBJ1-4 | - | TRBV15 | CATSRDRTTGEKLFF | TGTGCCACCAGCAGAGATCGGACAACTGGTGAAAAACTGTTTTTT
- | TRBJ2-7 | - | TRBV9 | CASSPTGPYSYEQYF | TGTGCCAGCAGCCCCACAGGGCCGTACTCCTACGAGCAGTACTTC
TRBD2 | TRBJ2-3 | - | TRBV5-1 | CASSSGRGADTQYF | TGCGCCAGCAGCTCCGGCCGGGGGGCAGATACGCAGTATTTT
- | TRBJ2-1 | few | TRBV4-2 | CASSQVADNEQFF | TGTGCCAGCAGCCAAGTTGCAGACAATGAGCAGTTCTTC
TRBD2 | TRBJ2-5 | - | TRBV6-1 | CASSRPGGGETQYF | TGTGCCAGCAGCAGGCCGGGGGGGGGAGAGACCCAGTACTTC
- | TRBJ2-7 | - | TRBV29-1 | CSVAFSQGIHEQYF | TGCAGCGTTGCGTTTAGTCAGGGGATCCACGAGCAGTACTTC
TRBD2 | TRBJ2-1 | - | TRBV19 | CASRDISGGLSYNEQFF | TGTGCCAGTAGGGATATTAGCGGGGGCTTGTCCTACAATGAGCAGTTCTTC
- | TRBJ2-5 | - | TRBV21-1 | CASSGQGETQYF | TGTGCCAGCAGCGGTCAGGGAGAGACCCAGTACTTC
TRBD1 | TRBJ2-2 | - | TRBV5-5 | CASSLEGGQGATGELFF | TGTGCCAGCAGCTTGGAGGGGGGACAGGGGGCCACCGGGGAGCTGTTTTTT
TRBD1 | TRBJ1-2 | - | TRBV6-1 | CASSEGTGENYGYTF | TGTGCCAGCAGTGAAGGGACAGGGGAAAACTATGGCTACACCTTC
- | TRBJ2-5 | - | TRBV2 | CASSEWLQETQYF | TGTGCCAGCAGTGAATGGCTCCAAGAGACCCAGTACTTC
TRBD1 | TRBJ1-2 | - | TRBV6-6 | CASSQGADGYTF | TGTGCCAGCAGCCAGGGGGCTGATGGCTACACCTTC
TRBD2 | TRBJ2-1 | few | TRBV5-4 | CASSFSGANYNEQFF | TGTGCCAGCAGCTTTAGCGGGGCAAACTACAATGAGCAGTTCTTC
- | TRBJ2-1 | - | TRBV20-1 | CSASRRDEQFF | TGCAGTGCTAGTAGGAGGGATGAGCAGTTCTTC
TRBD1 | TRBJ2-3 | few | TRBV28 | CASSPQPGQGADTQYF | TGTGCCAGCAGTCCCCAGCCGGGACAGGGGGCAGATACGCAGTATTTT
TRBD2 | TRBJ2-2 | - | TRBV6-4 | CASKPGLAGGPGTGELFF | TGTGCCAGCAAACCGGGACTAGCGGGGGGGCCGGGCACCGGGGAGCTGTTTTTT
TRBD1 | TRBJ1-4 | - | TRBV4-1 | CASSLDRDPTNEKLFF | TGCGCCAGCAGCCTCGACAGGGACCCAACTAATGAAAAACTGTTTTTT
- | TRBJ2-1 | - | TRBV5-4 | CASSFDSAGREQFF | TGTGCCAGCAGCTTCGATTCGGCGGGGCGTGAGCAGTTCTTC
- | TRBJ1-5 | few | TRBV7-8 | CASSLAAGGLRSNQPQHF | TGTGCCAGCAGCTTAGCCGCTGGGGGGTTAAGGAGCAATCAGCCCCAGCATTTT
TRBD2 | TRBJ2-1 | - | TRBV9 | CASSVLGREVNNEQFF | TGTGCCAGCAGCGTCCTGGGGCGGGAGGTCAACAATGAGCAGTTCTTC
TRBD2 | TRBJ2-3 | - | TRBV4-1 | CASSLRGTSGTDTQYF | TGCGCCAGCAGCCTCCGCGGGACTAGCGGCACAGATACGCAGTATTTT
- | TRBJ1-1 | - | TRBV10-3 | CAISEVTAVRGTEAFF | TGTGCCATCAGTGAAGTGACTGCGGTCAGGGGCACTGAAGCTTTCTTT
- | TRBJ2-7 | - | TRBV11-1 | CASSPTSPTYEQYF | TGTGCCAGCAGCCCGACTAGTCCCACCTACGAGCAGTACTTC
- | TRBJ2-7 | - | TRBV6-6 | CASSRTGYEQYF | TGTGCCAGCAGTCGGACTGGGTACGAGCAGTACTTC
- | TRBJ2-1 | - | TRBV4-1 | CASSQAGDEQFF | TGCGCCAGCAGCCAAGCGGGGGATGAGCAGTTCTTC
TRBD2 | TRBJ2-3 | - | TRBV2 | CASNLGEGTDTQYF | TGTGCCAGCAACCTTGGGGAGGGAACAGATACGCAGTATTTT
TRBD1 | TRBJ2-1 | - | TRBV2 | CASSEETGLNEQFF | TGTGCCAGCAGTGAAGAGACAGGGCTAAATGAGCAGTTCTTC
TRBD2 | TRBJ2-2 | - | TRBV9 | CASSRTSGGPGELFF | TGTGCTAGCAGTCGGACTAGCGGGGGCCCCGGGGAGCTGTTTTTT
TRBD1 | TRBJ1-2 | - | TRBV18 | CASSTYTGDYGYTF | TGTGCCAGCTCAACGTATACAGGGGACTATGGCTACACCTTC
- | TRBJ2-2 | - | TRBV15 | CAAATSGELFF | TGTGCCGCGGCGACTAGCGGGGAGCTGTTTTTT
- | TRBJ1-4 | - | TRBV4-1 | CASSQSPGEKLFF | TGCGCCAGCAGCCAATCACCGGGGGAAAAACTGTTTTTT
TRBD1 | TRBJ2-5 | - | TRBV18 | CASSPLTRGQGETQYF | TGTGCCAGCTCACCCCTCACTAGGGGACAGGGGGAGACCCAGTACTTC
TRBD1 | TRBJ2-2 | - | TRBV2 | CASSGQGWTGELFF | TGTGCCAGCAGTGGACAGGGATGGACCGGGGAGCTGTTTTTT
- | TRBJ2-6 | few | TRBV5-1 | CASSLAPGLLSGANVLTF | TGCGCCAGCAGCTTGGCACCGGGACTCCTCTCTGGGGCCAACGTCCTGACTTTC
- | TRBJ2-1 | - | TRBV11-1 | CASSLEGTYNEQFF | TGTGCCAGCAGCTTAGAAGGGACTTACAATGAGCAGTTCTTC
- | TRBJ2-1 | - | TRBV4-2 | CASSQDSREGGYYNEQFF | TGTGCCAGCAGCCAAGATAGCAGGGAGGGGGGCTACTACAATGAGCAGTTCTTC